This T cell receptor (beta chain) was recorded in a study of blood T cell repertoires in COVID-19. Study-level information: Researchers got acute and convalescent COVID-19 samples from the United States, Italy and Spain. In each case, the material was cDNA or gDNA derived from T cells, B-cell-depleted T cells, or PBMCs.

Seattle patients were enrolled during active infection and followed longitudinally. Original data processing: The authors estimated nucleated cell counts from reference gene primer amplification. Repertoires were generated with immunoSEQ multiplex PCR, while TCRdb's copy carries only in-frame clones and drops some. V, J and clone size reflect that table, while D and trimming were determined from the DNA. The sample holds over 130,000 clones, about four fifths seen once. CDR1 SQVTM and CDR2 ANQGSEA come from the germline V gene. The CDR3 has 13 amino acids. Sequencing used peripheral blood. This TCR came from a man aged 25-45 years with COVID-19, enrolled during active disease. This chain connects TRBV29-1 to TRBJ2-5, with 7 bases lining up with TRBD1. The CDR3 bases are TGCAGTGGGAAAGGGACAGCCCAAGAGACCCAGTACTTC. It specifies CSGKGTAQETQYF.